Following are 4 T cell receptor beta chains from one sample sequenced in a study of OX40 agonist ivuxolimab in advanced cancers. Assay: immunoSEQ multiplex PCR; the TCRdb copy retains only in-frame clones and omits some. The table lists about 75,000 clones, 90% of them singletons, with more than 0.3% in the top ten. The input for sequencing was CD4+ or CD8+ T cells sorted from blood, taken in a trial of the OX40 agonist ivuxolimab. These receptors came from an adult with an advanced solid tumor such as melanoma, head and neck, liver or kidney cancer.

V is TRBV6-5 and J is TRBJ1-1; unclear D gene. This CDR3 has 14 amino acids. Trimming took off 1 base at V and 2 bases at J, with 8 bases between the two ends. The V gene's germline CDR1 is MNHEY and CDR2 SVGAGI. The CDR3 DNA is TGTGCCAGCAGTTACTACGGCGGCAACACTGAAGCTTTCTTT. This encodes CASSYYGGNTEAFF.

The V and J genes are TRBV5-8 and TRBJ1-2, with 9 bases lining up with TRBD1. V trimming: 4 bases; J trimming: 2 bases; junction bases outside the gene matches: 3. In germline, CDR1 is SGHTS, CDR2 YDEGEE. There are 14 residues in the CDR3. The CDR3: CASSPGTGNYGYTF. CDR3 coding DNA: TGTGCCAGCAGCCCGGGGACAGGGAACTATGGCTACACCTTC.

CDR3 sequence (DNA): TGTGCCAGCAGTGATCTTTCGGGACAGGGTCCCCCTGAAGCTTTCTTT. This codes for CASSDLSGQGPPEAFF. V and J are TRBV6-1 and TRBJ1-1; 9 bases map to TRBD1. The germline V gene has CDR1 MNHNS and CDR2 SASEGT. Trimming cost V 3 bases and J 6 bases; bases outside gene matches: 11. The CDR3 covers 16 residues.

The V call is TRBV9, the J call TRBJ1-3; D is unresolved. The CDR3 sequence is 16 residues long. V dropped 4 bases and J dropped 4 bases, with 18 bases sitting between them. The V gene's germline CDR1 is SGDLS and CDR2 YYNGEE. DNA of the CDR3: TGTGCCAGCAGCCCGTCGGCAATGCTCACCGGAAACACCATATATTTT. Its translation is CASSPSAMLTGNTIYF.